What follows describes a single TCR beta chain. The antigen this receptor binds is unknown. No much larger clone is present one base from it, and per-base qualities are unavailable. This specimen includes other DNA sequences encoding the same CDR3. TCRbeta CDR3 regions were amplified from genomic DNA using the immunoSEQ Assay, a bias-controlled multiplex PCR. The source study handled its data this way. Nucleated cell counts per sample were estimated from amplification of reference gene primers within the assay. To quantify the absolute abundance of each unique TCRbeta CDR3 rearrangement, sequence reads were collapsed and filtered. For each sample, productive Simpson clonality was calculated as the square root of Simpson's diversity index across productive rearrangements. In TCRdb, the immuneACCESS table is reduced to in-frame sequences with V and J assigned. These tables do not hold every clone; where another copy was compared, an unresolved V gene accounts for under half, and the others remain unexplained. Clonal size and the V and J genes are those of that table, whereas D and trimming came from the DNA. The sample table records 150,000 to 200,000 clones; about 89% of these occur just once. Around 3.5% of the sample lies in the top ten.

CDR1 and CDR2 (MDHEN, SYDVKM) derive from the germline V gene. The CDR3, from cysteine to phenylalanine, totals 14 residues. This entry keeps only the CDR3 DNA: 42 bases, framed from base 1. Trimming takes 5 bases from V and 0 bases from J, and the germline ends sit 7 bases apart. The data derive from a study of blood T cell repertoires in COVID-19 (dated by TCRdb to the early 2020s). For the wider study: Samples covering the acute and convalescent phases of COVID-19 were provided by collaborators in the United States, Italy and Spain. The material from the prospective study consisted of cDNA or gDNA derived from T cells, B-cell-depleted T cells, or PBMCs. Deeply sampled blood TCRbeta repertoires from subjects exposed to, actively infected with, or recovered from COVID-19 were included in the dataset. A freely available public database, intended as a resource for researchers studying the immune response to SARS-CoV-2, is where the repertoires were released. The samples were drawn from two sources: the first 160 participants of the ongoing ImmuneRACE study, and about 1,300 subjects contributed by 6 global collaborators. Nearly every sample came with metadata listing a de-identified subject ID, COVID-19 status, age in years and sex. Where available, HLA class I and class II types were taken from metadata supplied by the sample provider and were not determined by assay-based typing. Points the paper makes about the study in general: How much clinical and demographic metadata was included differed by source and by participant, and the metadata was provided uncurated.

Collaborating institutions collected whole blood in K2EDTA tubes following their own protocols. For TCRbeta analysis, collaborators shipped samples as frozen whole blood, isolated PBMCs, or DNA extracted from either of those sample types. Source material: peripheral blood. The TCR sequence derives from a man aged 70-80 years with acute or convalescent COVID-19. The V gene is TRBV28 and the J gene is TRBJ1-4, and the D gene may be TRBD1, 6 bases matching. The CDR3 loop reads CASSRTATNEKLFF. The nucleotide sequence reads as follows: TGTGCCAGCAGTCGGACAGCAACTAATGAAAAACTGTTTTTT.